This TCR beta chain was found in a study of CD8+ T cells in alopecia areata. About the research overall: In an open-label trial, patients got 5 to 10 mg tofacitinib twice daily. General study points: Patients shared TCRs less clearly than mice did, possibly for HLA-related reasons. Higher clonality and more expanded CD8+ clones appeared in lesional than normal scalp. Many expanded lesional clones persisted in scalp and blood during tofacitinib treatment.

It was cDNA, reverse transcribed from extracted RNA, that served as the sequencing template. The table came from immunoSEQ multiplex PCR; TCRdb's copy has only in-frame clones and leaves some out. The data contain fewer than 250,000 clones, about 60% of them singletons. As for treatment: oral pan-JAK inhibitor, 5-10 mg twice daily. As for this clone: Its antigen is not identified.

The CDR3 is 14 amino acids. Trimming took off 3 bases at V and 4 bases at J, with 13 bases between the two ends. The germline CDR1 and CDR2 sequences are GTSNPN and SVGIG (reference sequence). Sample: CD4+ T cells sorted from blood, taken at week 4, from a patient treated with tofacitinib. The origin of this receptor is a human donor with alopecia areata. The chain recombines TRBV30 with TRBJ2-1, with D possibly matching TRBD2 (6 bases). Here the CDR3 reads CAWRPAGPYNEQFF. The CDR3 coding sequence is TGTGCCTGGAGGCCAGCGGGCCCTTACAATGAGCAGTTCTTC.